One and the same sample provided the 16 T cell receptor beta chains below, sequenced in a study of T cells in Graves' hyperthyroidism and ophthalmopathy. It was RNA transcripts that yielded the amplified TCR beta CDR3 regions. The HTBI primer set served for first-round RT-PCR of the TCR CDR3. One entry per CDR3 protein, called by TCRdb with MiXCR from the multiplex PCR reads. Among more than 350,000 distinct CDR3 sequences listed, approximately 14% were seen once. The sample was blood. The receptors here all came from a woman in her sixties with Graves' ophthalmopathy.

V usage is TRBV4-1 and J usage is TRBJ2-4; TRBD1 might be the D (6 bases). V lost 3 bases and J 1 base, leaving 16 bases between the germline ends. This CDR3 comprises 17 residues. Germline V CDR1 and CDR2: MGHRA, YSYEKL. CDR3 coding DNA: TGCGCCAGCAGCCAGATCTACAGGGCTAAGGCCAAAAACATTCAGTACTTC. Protein: CASSQIYRAKAKNIQYF.

The V gene is TRBV19, the J gene TRBJ2-7, with TRBD1 matching 7 bases. V lost 5 bases to trimming and J lost 6 bases; unmatched junction nucleotides: 13. Germline V gene lookup returns CDR1 LNHDA and CDR2 SQIVND (reference sequence). The CDR3 covers 15 residues. CDR3 DNA: TGTGCCAGTAGTCCTACGACAGGGAAGTACGGCGAGCAGTACTTC. Encoded protein: CASSPTTGKYGEQYF.

This clonotype has just a few counts. This chain links TRBV5-1 with TRBJ1-6; TRBD1 aligns across 8 bases. Trimming cost V 0 bases and J 7 bases; bases outside gene matches: 6. This CDR3 is 16 amino acids long. Germline CDR1 and CDR2: SGHRS and YFSETQ. In nucleotides, the CDR3 is TGCGCCAGCAGCTTGGGAGGGACAGGACGGAATTCACCCCTCCACTTT. Translation gives CASSLGGTGRNSPLHF.

This clonotype was observed at least ten times. The J gene is TRBJ2-7, the V gene TRBV5-5, with TRBD2 matching over 9 bases. Germline loops: CDR1 SGHKS, CDR2 YYEKEE (reference sequence). J lost 3 bases, V lost 1 base, and 5 bases had no gene match. This CDR3 is built from 15 residues. CDR3 region: CASSLLPREGYEQYF. For the CDR3, the DNA is TGTGCCAGCAGCTTGTTACCGCGGGAGGGCTACGAGCAGTACTTC.

The gene calls are TRBV24-1 and TRBJ2-4; TRBD1 or TRBD2 may be the D gene (5 bases each). The CDR3 spans 15 residues. CDR1 and CDR2 from the germline V gene are KGHDR and SFDVKD. V lost 3 bases, J lost 9 bases, and 17 bases lay in between. As DNA, the CDR3 is TGTGCCACCAGTGATCAAAGGGGCCCTCGGGGCATTCAGTACTTC. The encoded protein is CATSDQRGPRGIQYF.

This clonotype was counted ten times or more. This sequence joins TRBV5-1 and TRBJ2-2; D is uncertain. Between the trimmed V and J ends, which lost 1 base and 1 base, there was a span of 11 bases. The CDR3 is 16 residues long. Germline V CDR1 and CDR2: SGHRS, YFSETQ. CDR3 sequence: CASSLIQPVNTGELFF. For the CDR3, the DNA is TGCGCCAGCAGCTTGATACAGCCTGTGAACACCGGGGAGCTGTTTTTT.

This clonotype occurred many times. The chain combines TRBV24-1 with TRBJ2-3; D might be TRBD1 or TRBD2, each matching 5 bases. Per the germline V gene, CDR1 is KGHDR and CDR2 is SFDVKD. The CDR3 is 13 amino acids. The V gene lost 4 bases and the J gene lost 7 bases, with 11 bases spanning the gap. The chain's CDR3 is CATSDQGRHTQYF. CDR3 sequence (DNA): TGTGCCACCAGTGACCAGGGACGACATACGCAGTATTTT.

In this sample, this clonotype turned up many times. The CDR3, as DNA: TGTGCCACCTCGACAGGGGCCTACGAGCAGTACTTC. Its protein product is CATSTGAYEQYF. The chain has TRBV28 and TRBJ2-7, with 8 bases lining up with TRBD1. The CDR3 covers 12 residues. Germline V gene lookup returns CDR1 MDHEN and CDR2 SYDVKM. After removal of 10 bases from V and 2 bases from J, the junction contained 4 bases not matched to a gene.

This clonotype appeared many times. The genes are TRBV3-1 and TRBJ2-7, with 9 bases matching TRBD1. The CDR3 runs 16 residues. The germline CDR1 and CDR2 sequences are LGHDT and YNNKEL (reference sequence). V shed 4 bases, J shed 5 bases, and the junction held 12 bases outside the gene matches. The CDR3 protein is CASSPFLQGASHEQYF. CDR3 DNA sequence: TGTGCCAGCAGCCCGTTCCTACAGGGGGCCTCTCACGAGCAGTACTTC.

The V gene is TRBV6-1, the J gene TRBJ2-7, with a tentative D call TRBD2 (7 bases). Germline V CDR1 and CDR2: MNHNS, SASEGT. The CDR3 spans 13 residues. V gave up 7 bases and J gave up 3 bases, with 13 bases separating them. This chain's CDR3 is CASTAGALYEQYF. The CDR3 DNA sequence: TGTGCCAGCACGGCGGGGGCACTCTACGAGCAGTACTTC.

This clonotype was observed at least ten times. The chain has TRBV28 and TRBJ2-7; TRBD2 agrees at 8 bases. V shed 6 bases and J 2 bases; nucleotides not matched to a gene: 9. This CDR3 has 15 residues. Germline lookup yields CDR1 MDHEN and CDR2 SYDVKM. The CDR3 protein is CASSRLGTRAYEQYF. The CDR3 region has the DNA TGTGCCAGCAGCCGACTCGGGACTAGGGCCTACGAGCAGTACTTC.

This clonotype was observed many times. J is TRBJ2-3 and V is TRBV5-1; weak D call: TRBD1 (7 bases). In germline, CDR1 is SGHRS, CDR2 YFSETQ. Deletions cut 3 bases from V and 5 bases from J, with 16 bases between. The CDR3 has 15 residues. CDR3 loop: CASSSGGTAGDTQYF. CDR3 DNA sequence: TGCGCCAGCAGCTCAGGGGGGACCGCCGGAGATACGCAGTATTTT.

In its sample, this clonotype was seen a few times. The DNA of the CDR3 is TGTGCCAGCACCGCCGAGCTTGTAGACTACACCTTC. This encodes CASTAELVDYTF. The J gene is TRBJ1-2, the V gene TRBV6-1; no reliable D call. The CDR3 has 12 amino acids. The germline CDR1 and CDR2 sequences are MNHNS and SASEGT. Deletions cut 7 bases from V and 10 bases from J, with 16 bases between.

This clonotype was detected ten times or more. The chain uses TRBV7-3 and TRBJ2-3; D is ambiguous. The germline V gene has CDR1 SGHTA and CDR2 FQGTGA. The CDR3 runs 12 residues. The ends were cut back, 5 bases at V and 5 bases at J, with 8 bases in the middle. The CDR3 bases are TGTGCCAGCAGCCCATGGGGAGATACGCAGTATTTT. This encodes CASSPWGDTQYF.

In this sample, this clonotype turned up many times. The V call is TRBV7-2, the J call TRBJ1-5; D possibly corresponds to TRBD1 (6 bases). This CDR3 has 15 amino acids. Germline CDR1 is SGHTA and CDR2 is FQGNSA. The V end was cut by 1 base, the J end by 6 bases, with 13 bases between. CDR3 bases: TGTGCCAGCAGCTTAGATTCACAGGGTTTTCAGCCCCAGCATTTT. Protein product: CASSLDSQGFQPQHF.

The chain links TRBV5-6 to TRBJ1-3, with TRBD1 matching over 7 bases. This CDR3 comprises 16 residues. Trimming took 3 bases from V and 4 from J; bases not matched to a gene: 10. Germline CDR1 SGHDT, CDR2 YYEEEE. CDR3 bases: TGTGCCAGCAGCTCTCTAGACAGGGCCTACGGAAACACCATATATTTT. Its translation: CASSSLDRAYGNTIYF.